In this sample, the clone carrying this T cell receptor beta chain turned up many times. The target antigen is unknown. The entry originates in a study of neurological immune-mediated disorders. The authors produced cDNA by 5'RACE using 10-nucleotide random UMIs. TCRdb reprocessed the 5' RACE reads with MiXCR, giving one entry per CDR3 protein. The top ten clones hold roughly 5% of a sample with about 90,000 distinct CDR3 sequences, around 13% of them seen once. Study-level findings and limits: Expanded clones shared no identical CDR3 amino acid sequences across subjects, which suggested private TCR-beta repertoires in all groups.

The ends lost 6 bases at V and 7 bases at J; junction bases unmatched: 4. Germline V gene lookup returns CDR1 DFQATT and CDR2 SNEGSKA (reference sequence). CDR3 length: 12 residues. Described time point: longitudinal time-point 2. The TCR was taken from a female donor with HTLV-1-associated myelopathy (HAM/TSP). This rearrangement joins TRBV20-1 to TRBJ1-5, with 9 bases fitting TRBD1. The sequenced sample consisted of PBMCs. In nucleotides, the CDR3 is TGCAGTGCCGGGACAGGGTCGCAGCCCCAGCATTTT. It specifies CSAGTGSQPQHF.